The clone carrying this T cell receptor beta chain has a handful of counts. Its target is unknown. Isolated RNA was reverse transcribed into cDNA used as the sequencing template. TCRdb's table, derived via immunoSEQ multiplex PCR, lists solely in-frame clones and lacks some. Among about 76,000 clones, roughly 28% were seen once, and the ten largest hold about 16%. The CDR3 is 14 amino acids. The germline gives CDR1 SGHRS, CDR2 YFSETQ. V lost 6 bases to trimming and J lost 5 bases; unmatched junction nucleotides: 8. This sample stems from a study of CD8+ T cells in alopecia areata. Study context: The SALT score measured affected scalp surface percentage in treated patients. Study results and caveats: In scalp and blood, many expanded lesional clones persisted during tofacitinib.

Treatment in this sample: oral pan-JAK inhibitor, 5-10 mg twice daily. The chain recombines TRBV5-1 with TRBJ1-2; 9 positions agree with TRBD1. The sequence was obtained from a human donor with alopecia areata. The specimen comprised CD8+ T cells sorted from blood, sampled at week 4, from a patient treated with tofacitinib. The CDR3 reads CASTTRTGVYGYTF. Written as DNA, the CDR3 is TGCGCCAGCACCACCCGGACAGGGGTATATGGCTACACCTTC.